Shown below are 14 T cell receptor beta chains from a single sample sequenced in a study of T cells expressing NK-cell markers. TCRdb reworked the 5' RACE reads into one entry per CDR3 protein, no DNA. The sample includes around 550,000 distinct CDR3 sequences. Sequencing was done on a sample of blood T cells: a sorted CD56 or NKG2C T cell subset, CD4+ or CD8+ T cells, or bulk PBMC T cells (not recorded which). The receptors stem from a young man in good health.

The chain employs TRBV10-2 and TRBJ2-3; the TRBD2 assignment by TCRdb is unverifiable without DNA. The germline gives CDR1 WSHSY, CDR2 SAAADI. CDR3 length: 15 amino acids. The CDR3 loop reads CASTPTSGTTDTQYF.

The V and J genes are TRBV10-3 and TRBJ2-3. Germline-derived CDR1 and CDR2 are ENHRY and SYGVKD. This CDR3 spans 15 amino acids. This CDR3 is CAISEGTTSTDTQYF.

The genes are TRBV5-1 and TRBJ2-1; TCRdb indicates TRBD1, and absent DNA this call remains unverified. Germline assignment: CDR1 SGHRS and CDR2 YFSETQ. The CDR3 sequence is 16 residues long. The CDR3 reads CASSLTMGQGGIEQFF.

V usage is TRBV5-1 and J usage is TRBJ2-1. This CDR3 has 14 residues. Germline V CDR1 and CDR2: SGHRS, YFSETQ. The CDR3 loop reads CASSLSVLDNEQFF.

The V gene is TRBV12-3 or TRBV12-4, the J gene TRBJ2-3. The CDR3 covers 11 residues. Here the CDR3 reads CASLGGDTQYF.

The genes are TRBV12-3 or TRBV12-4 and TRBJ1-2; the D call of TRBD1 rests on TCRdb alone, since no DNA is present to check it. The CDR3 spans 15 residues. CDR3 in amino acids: CASSAYRDIDYGYTF.

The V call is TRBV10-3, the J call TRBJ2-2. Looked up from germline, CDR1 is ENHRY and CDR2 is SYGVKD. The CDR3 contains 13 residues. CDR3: CALRRTNTGELFF.

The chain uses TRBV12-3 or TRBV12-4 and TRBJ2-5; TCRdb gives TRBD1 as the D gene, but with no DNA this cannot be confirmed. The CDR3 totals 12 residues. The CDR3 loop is CASNEGSETQYF.

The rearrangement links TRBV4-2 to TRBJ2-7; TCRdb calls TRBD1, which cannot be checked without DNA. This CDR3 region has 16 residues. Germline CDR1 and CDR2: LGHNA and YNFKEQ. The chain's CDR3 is CASSQDLGQGGYEQYF.

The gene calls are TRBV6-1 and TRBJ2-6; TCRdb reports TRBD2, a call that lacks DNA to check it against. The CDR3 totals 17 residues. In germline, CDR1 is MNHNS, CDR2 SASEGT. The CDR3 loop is CASTPGLTRSGANVLTF.

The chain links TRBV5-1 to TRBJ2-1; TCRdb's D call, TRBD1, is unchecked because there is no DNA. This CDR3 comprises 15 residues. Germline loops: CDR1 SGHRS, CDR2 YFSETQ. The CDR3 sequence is CASRVAGQKDNEQFF.

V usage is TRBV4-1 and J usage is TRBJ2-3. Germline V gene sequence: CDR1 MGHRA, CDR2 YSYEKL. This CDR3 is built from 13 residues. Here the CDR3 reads CASSHQYTDTQYF.

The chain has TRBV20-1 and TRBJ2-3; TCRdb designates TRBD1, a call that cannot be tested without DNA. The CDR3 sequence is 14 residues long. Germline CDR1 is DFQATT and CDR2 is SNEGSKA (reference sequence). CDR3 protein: CSAPPRRSTDTQYF.

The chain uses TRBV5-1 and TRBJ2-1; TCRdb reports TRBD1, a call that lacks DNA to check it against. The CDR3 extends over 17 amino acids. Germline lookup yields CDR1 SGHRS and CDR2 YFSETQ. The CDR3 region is CASSLDWFQGMYNEQFF.